The next 15 T cell receptor beta chains were all read from a single sample in a study of blood T cell repertoires in COVID-19. Generated by immunoSEQ multiplex PCR, the TCRdb table keeps only in-frame clones and is missing some. The sample has 50,000 or so clones, approximately 83% seen once. Sequenced material: peripheral blood. The source of these receptors is a man between 40 and 49 years old with acute or convalescent COVID-19.

V usage is TRBV19 and J usage is TRBJ1-5; TRBD1 matches at 8 bases. V trimming: 1 base; J trimming: 2 bases; junction bases outside the gene matches: 16. The CDR3 loop spans 20 amino acids. Germline V gene data show CDR1 as LNHDA and CDR2 as SQIVND (reference sequence). This CDR3 is CASSIGLTSGGAGRNQPQHF. In DNA form, the CDR3 reads TGTGCCAGTAGTATAGGCTTGACTTCAGGGGGCGCGGGACGCAATCAGCCCCAGCATTTT.

The chain recombines TRBV18 with TRBJ1-4; 12 nucleotides line up with TRBD1. Germline CDR1 KGHSH, CDR2 LQKENI. The CDR3 is 15 amino acids. Trimming took 3 bases from V and 7 from J; bases not matched to a gene: 3. The DNA of the CDR3 is TGTGCCAGCTCACCGGGGACAGGGGGCATTGAAAAACTGTTTTTT. Translated: CASSPGTGGIEKLFF.

CDR3: CASSLVGGNTIYF. CDR3 coding DNA: TGCGCCAGCAGCTTGGTTGGCGGAAACACCATATATTTT. This chain joins TRBV5-1 and TRBJ1-3, with D unresolved. V lost 0 bases and J 4 bases, leaving 5 bases between the germline ends. Per the germline V gene, CDR1 is SGHRS and CDR2 is YFSETQ. The CDR3 has 13 residues.

The chain joins TRBV11-2 to TRBJ1-2; D is undetermined. CDR1 and CDR2 (germline): SGHAT, FQNNGV. The CDR3 has 15 amino acids. Trimming shortened V by 2 bases and J by 3 bases, and 13 bases separated the two germline ends. The CDR3 is CASSLRSSSDYGYTF. CDR3 nucleotides: TGTGCCAGCAGCTTAAGAAGCTCTAGTGACTATGGCTACACCTTC.

V is TRBV18 and J is TRBJ2-2, with D tentatively TRBD1 (7 bases). The CDR3 contains 18 residues. V lost 6 bases to trimming and J lost 5 bases, with 25 bases between them. Germline V gene sequence: CDR1 KGHSH, CDR2 LQKENI. CDR3 sequence reads: CASSPRPKTGRKTGELFF. CDR3 sequence (DNA): TGTGCCAGCTCCCCGCGGCCCAAGACAGGGAGGAAAACCGGGGAGCTGTTTTTT.

J is TRBJ2-5 and V is TRBV7-9, with TRBD1 matching over 7 bases. The CDR3 has 15 residues. V lost 4 bases to trimming and J lost 3 bases; unmatched junction nucleotides: 8. Germline V gene data show CDR1 as SEHNR and CDR2 as FQNEAQ (reference sequence). CDR3: CASSWRTGYKETQYF. DNA for the CDR3: TGTGCCAGCAGCTGGAGGACAGGCTATAAAGAGACCCAGTACTTC.

This chain joins TRBV18 and TRBJ2-1; TRBD2 matches at 10 bases. V lost 0 bases to trimming and J lost 5 bases; unmatched junction nucleotides: 4. CDR1 is KGHSH, CDR2 LQKENI, per germline. The CDR3 covers 16 residues. Here the CDR3 reads CASSPPLAGVHNEQFF. The CDR3, as DNA: TGTGCCAGCTCACCACCCCTAGCGGGGGTGCACAATGAGCAGTTCTTC.

CDR3 sequence reads: CASSLERSYEQYF. The CDR3 DNA is TGTGCCAGCAGCTTAGAGCGGAGCTACGAGCAGTACTTC. This rearrangement joins TRBV7-9 to TRBJ2-7; tentative D call: TRBD2 (5 bases). Trimming pared 1 base from V and 3 bases from J, leaving 7 bases between. The CDR3 is 13 residues long. Germline loops: CDR1 SEHNR, CDR2 FQNEAQ (reference sequence).

This clone came up a few times. This sequence joins TRBV5-1 and TRBJ1-2; 7 positions match TRBD1. V trimming: 0 bases; J trimming: 6 bases; junction bases outside the gene matches: 5. Germline V gene lookup returns CDR1 SGHRS and CDR2 YFSETQ. The CDR3 runs to 14 residues. The CDR3 spells CASSLATGDDGYTF. The CDR3 bases are TGCGCCAGCAGCTTGGCTACAGGGGACGATGGCTACACCTTC.

In this sample, this clone turned up a few times. This rearrangement joins TRBV7-2 to TRBJ2-1; TRBD1 might be the D (6 bases). V lost 1 base and J 3 bases, leaving 10 bases between the germline ends. The CDR3 sequence is 15 residues long. The germline gives CDR1 SGHTA, CDR2 FQGNSA. As DNA, the CDR3 is TGTGCCAGCAGCTTAGAACAGGGTCTCTACAATGAGCAGTTCTTC. It translates to CASSLEQGLYNEQFF.

This clone occurred a few times. The DNA for the CDR3 is TGTGCCAGCAGCTTACTGAGCGGGGCGTCCACAGATACGCAGTATTTT. Protein product: CASSLLSGASTDTQYF. This chain links TRBV7-8 with TRBJ2-3; TRBD2 aligns across 7 bases. The CDR3 runs to 16 residues. V trimming: 2 bases; J trimming: 2 bases; junction bases outside the gene matches: 7. CDR1 is SGHVS and CDR2 is FQNEAQ in the germline V gene.

This chain's CDR3 is CASSLEGQGHQPQHF. DNA for the CDR3: TGCGCCAGCAGCTTGGAGGGACAGGGGCATCAGCCCCAGCATTTT. The chain is built from TRBV5-1 and TRBJ1-5, with 10 bases that match TRBD1. The CDR3 extends over 15 amino acids. CDR1 and CDR2 from the germline V gene are SGHRS and YFSETQ. V shed 0 bases and J 5 bases; nucleotides not matched to a gene: 2.

The chain links TRBV2 to TRBJ2-2; 8 bases are shared with TRBD2. The V gene's germline CDR1 is SNHLY and CDR2 FYNNEI. After removal of 5 bases from V and 7 bases from J, the junction contained 6 bases not matched to a gene. This CDR3 comprises 14 residues. Here the CDR3 DNA reads TGTGCCAGCAGTAGCGGGAGTTTTGGCGGGGAGCTGTTTTTT. Translated: CASSSGSFGGELFF. Drawing the rest from reference TRBV2 and TRBJ2-2, the complete variable domain is EPEVTQTPSHQVTQMGQEVILRCVPISNHLYFYWYRQILGQKVEFLVSFYNNEISEKSEIFDDQFSVERPDGSNFTLKIRSTKLEDSAMYFCASSSGSFGGELFFGEGSRLTVL.

This chain joins TRBV10-3 and TRBJ1-6; tentatively, D is TRBD1 (5 bases). Germline V lookup: CDR1 ENHRY, CDR2 SYGVKD. Trimming shortened V by 3 bases and J by 8 bases, and 17 bases separated the two germline ends. The CDR3 totals 16 residues. The chain's CDR3 is CAISDGDSGLYSPLHF. The CDR3, as DNA: TGTGCCATCAGTGATGGTGACAGCGGGTTGTATTCACCCCTCCACTTT.

The CDR3 protein is CAISGPQQDKKNIQYF. CDR3 DNA sequence: TGTGCCATCAGTGGCCCCCAGCAGGACAAGAAAAACATTCAGTACTTC. The J gene is TRBJ2-4, the V gene TRBV10-3, with D tentatively TRBD1 (5 bases). The CDR3 is 16 amino acids. Germline CDR1 and CDR2: ENHRY and SYGVKD. Trimming took off 4 bases at V and 4 bases at J, with 17 bases between the two ends.